A selection of T cell receptor beta chains follows, all from one sample in a study of beta chain features in type 1 diabetes. Sequencing used immunoSEQ multiplex PCR; TCRdb keeps in-frame clones, though not all of them. The repertoire holds about 260,000 clones, with over 65% as singletons. Material for sequencing was naive CD4+ T cells from blood. The receptors come from a man aged 30 to 39 in good health. Both conserved end residues are part of each CDR3. The order of the fields is J gene, clone size, D gene, V gene, CDR3 protein, CDR3 DNA. The D gene is left open where the match is weak. Only some rows state a clone size, as once, few, many or a class for expanded clones.

TRBJ2-6	NA	NA	TRBV18	CASSPPSSGANVLTF	TGTGCCAGCTCACCACCCAGCTCTGGGGCCAACGTCCTGACTTTC
TRBJ1-2	NA	NA	TRBV29-1	CSVVNGAGVNYGYTF	TGCAGCGTGGTCAACGGGGCAGGGGTCAACTATGGCTACACCTTC
TRBJ2-7	NA	NA	TRBV30	CALDTATYEQYF	TGTGCCTTGGACACGGCCACGTACGAGCAGTACTTC
TRBJ2-1	NA	TRBD2	TRBV11-2	CASSLSLAGGGYNEQFF	TGTGCCAGCAGCTTATCCCTAGCGGGCGGTGGGTACAATGAGCAGTTCTTC
TRBJ2-1	NA	TRBD2	TRBV25-1	CASSDATSGNYNEQFF	TGTGCCAGCAGCGATGCGACTAGCGGGAACTACAATGAGCAGTTCTTC
TRBJ2-3	NA	NA	TRBV28	CASSLGLAGTDTQYF	TGTGCCAGCAGTTTAGGTCTTGCTGGCACAGATACGCAGTATTTT
TRBJ1-6	NA	TRBD1	TRBV5-6	CASSSRGPVHF	TGTGCCAGCAGCTCCAGGGGGCCCGTCCACTTT
TRBJ2-3	NA	TRBD2	TRBV6-6	CASSSASGRTDTQYF	TGTGCCAGCAGTTCAGCTAGCGGGAGGACAGATACGCAGTATTTT
TRBJ2-1	NA	NA	TRBV2	CASSEDSNEQFF	TGTGCCAGCAGTGAAGATTCCAATGAGCAGTTCTTC
TRBJ2-5	NA	NA	TRBV9	CASSVWPQETQYF	TGTGCCAGCAGCGTGTGGCCGCAAGAGACCCAGTACTTC
TRBJ2-5	NA	NA	TRBV2	CASSLQGGGETQYF	TGTGCCAGCAGTTTACAGGGAGGCGGGGAGACCCAGTACTTC
TRBJ2-1	NA	NA	TRBV6-5	CASSTSPGKQFF	TGTGCCAGCAGTACAAGCCCGGGGAAGCAGTTCTTC
TRBJ2-7	NA	NA	TRBV9	CASSARAHQEGYEQYF	TGTGCCAGCAGCGCCCGGGCCCACCAAGAGGGGTACGAGCAGTACTTC
TRBJ1-3	few	NA	TRBV30	CASARDGNTIYF	TGTGCCTCGGCCAGGGACGGAAACACCATATATTTT
TRBJ2-4	NA	NA	TRBV28	CASSLRQGLNIQYF	TGTGCCAGCAGTTTACGCCAGGGGTTAAACATTCAGTACTTC
TRBJ1-5	NA	NA	TRBV18	CASSAGTLSNQPQHF	TGTGCCAGCTCCGCAGGGACACTTAGCAATCAGCCCCAGCATTTT
TRBJ2-3	NA	NA	TRBV30	CAWAHADTQYF	TGTGCCTGGGCACACGCAGATACGCAGTATTTT
TRBJ2-2	NA	NA	TRBV30	CAWSAVITGELFF	TGTGCCTGGAGTGCCGTGATCACCGGGGAGCTGTTTTTT
TRBJ2-7	NA	TRBD2	TRBV10-3	CAISGREDYEQYF	TGTGCCATCAGTGGCCGGGAGGACTACGAGCAGTACTTC
TRBJ2-3	NA	TRBD1	TRBV9	CASSFDRGGIPDTQYF	TGTGCCAGCAGCTTCGACAGGGGAGGTATTCCAGATACGCAGTATTTT
TRBJ2-2	NA	NA	TRBV4-2	CASSQEPGAAGELFF	TGTGCCAGCAGCCAAGAACCGGGAGCCGCCGGGGAGCTGTTTTTT
TRBJ2-7	NA	TRBD2	TRBV9	CASSVKPSGSPEQYF	TGTGCCAGCAGCGTGAAACCTAGCGGATCCCCCGAGCAGTACTTC
TRBJ2-1	few	NA	TRBV18	CASSPPVAVYNEQFF	TGTGCCAGCTCACCACCGGTAGCAGTATACAATGAGCAGTTCTTC
TRBJ2-2	few	TRBD2	TRBV23-1	CASLLGLPTGELFF	TGCGCCAGCCTTTTGGGACTACCAACCGGGGAGCTGTTTTTT
TRBJ2-7	NA	NA	TRBV29-1	CSAVSHTNREQYF	TGCAGCGCCGTAAGTCATACGAATAGGGAGCAGTACTTC
TRBJ2-1	NA	NA	TRBV14	CASSPGIRGPLAYNEQFF	TGTGCCAGCAGCCCGGGAATCAGAGGGCCCCTAGCCTACAATGAGCAGTTCTTC
TRBJ2-1	once	NA	TRBV7-2	CASSLAGTVYNEQFF	TGTGCCAGCAGCTTAGCGGGGACTGTCTACAATGAGCAGTTCTTC
TRBJ2-5	NA	NA	TRBV2	CASSPQETQYF	TGTGCCAGCAGTCCTCAAGAGACCCAGTACTTC
TRBJ2-7	NA	NA	TRBV7-9	CASSRPRQGSEEQYF	TGTGCCAGCAGCCGACCCCGGCAGGGTTCTGAAGAGCAGTACTTC
TRBJ1-2	NA	NA	TRBV5-6	CASSLEPYGYTF	TGTGCCAGCAGCTTGGAGCCCTATGGCTACACCTTC
TRBJ2-2	once	TRBD1	TRBV7-6	CASSLGQGSRGELFF	TGTGCCAGCAGCTTAGGACAGGGATCGAGAGGGGAGCTGTTTTTT
TRBJ2-1	NA	NA	TRBV29-1	CSVPSKRDEQFF	TGCAGCGTTCCCTCCAAAAGGGATGAGCAGTTCTTC
TRBJ2-3	NA	TRBD2	TRBV10-3	CAISPTSFTDTQYF	TGTGCCATCAGCCCGACTAGCTTCACAGATACGCAGTATTTT